This T cell receptor (beta chain) was obtained from a study of cytomegalovirus exposure and HLA in healthy donors. Whole-study context: Inside one of the first data releases sat around 85 million unique TCRs taken from HLA-typed donors.

Concerning this clone itself: The target antigen is unknown.

Germline CDR1 LNHNV, CDR2 YYDKDF (reference sequence). J was trimmed by 6 bases and V by 6 bases; bases with no gene match: 6. This CDR3 spans 13 amino acids. The PCR contained 60 Vbeta and 13 Jbeta primers. As handled by the study authors: Later analysis identified tens of millions of unique TCR beta chains, about 11 million shared. TCRdb's copy holds only in-frame clones and misses some; the assay was immunoSEQ multiplex PCR. V and J calls and clone size follow that table, whereas D and trimming were derived from the DNA. The sample totals 160,000 or so clones; its top ten clones hold roughly 2%. Study results and limitations: Among donors in an Asian-associated ancestry cluster, a later analysis reportedly found fewer N-insertions than the roughly 680-donor mean. Immune exposure information available was restricted to CMV serostatus.

This chain connects TRBV15 to TRBJ1-1; TRBD1 matches at 8 bases. The specimen was PBMCs. The origin of this receptor is a man aged 25 to 45 in good health and CMV-seronegative. In DNA form, the CDR3 reads TGTGCCACCAGACGACAGGGGAAGTCTGAAGCTTTCTTT. As protein: CATRRQGKSEAFF. Supplemented by reference TRBV15 and TRBJ1-1, the full variable domain reads DAMVIQNPRYQVTQFGKPVTLSCSQTLNHNVMYWYQQKSSQAPKLLFHYYDKDFNNEADTPDNFQSRRPNTSFCFLDIRSPGLGDTAMYLCATRRQGKSEAFFGQGTRLTVV.